This T cell receptor beta chain was sequenced in a study of T cell responses to AZD1222 COVID-19 vaccine. Study results and limitations: No repertoire was sampled before or during the peak T cell response, only after it. A rise in Spike-specific TCR breadth and depth followed two AZD1222 doses.

CDR1 is KGHSH, CDR2 LQKENI, per germline. This CDR3 comprises 15 residues. V lost 0 bases and J 2 bases, leaving 11 bases between the germline ends. TCRdb's table, derived via immunoSEQ multiplex PCR, lists solely in-frame clones and lacks some. The sample shows 120,000 or so clones, 80% to 90% of them seen only once. Of note for this clone: Its antigen is unknown.

This rearrangement joins TRBV18 to TRBJ2-7; the D gene is possibly TRBD2 (6 bases). The starting material was peripheral blood, obtained on day 0 of AZD1222 vaccination. This clonotype was obtained from an adult in good health. In DNA form, the CDR3 reads TGTGCCAGCTCACCACCCAGCGGGCTAGCCTACGAGCAGTACTTC. It translates to CASSPPSGLAYEQYF.